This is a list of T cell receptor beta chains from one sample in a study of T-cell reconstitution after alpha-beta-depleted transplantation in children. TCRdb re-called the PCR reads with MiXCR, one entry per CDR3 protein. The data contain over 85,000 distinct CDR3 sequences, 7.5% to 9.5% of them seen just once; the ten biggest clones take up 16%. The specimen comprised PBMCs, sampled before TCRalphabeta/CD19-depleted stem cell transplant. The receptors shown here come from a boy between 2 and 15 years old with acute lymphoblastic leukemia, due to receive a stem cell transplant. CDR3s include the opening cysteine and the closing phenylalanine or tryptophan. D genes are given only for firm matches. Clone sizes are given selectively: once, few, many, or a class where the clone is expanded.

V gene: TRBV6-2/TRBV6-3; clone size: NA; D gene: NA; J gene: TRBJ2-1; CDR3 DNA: TGTGCCAGCAGTTACGAACAGGGTTGGTCCTACAATGAGCAGTTCTTC; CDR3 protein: CASSYEQGWSYNEQFF
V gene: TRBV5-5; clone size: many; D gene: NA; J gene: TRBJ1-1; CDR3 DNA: TGTGCCAGCAGCTTGGTGTGGATGAACACTGAAGCTTTCTTT; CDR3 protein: CASSLVWMNTEAFF
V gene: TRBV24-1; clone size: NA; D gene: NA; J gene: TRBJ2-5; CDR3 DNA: TGTGCCACCAGTGACCCCGCGGGAGAGACCCAGTACTTC; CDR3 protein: CATSDPAGETQYF
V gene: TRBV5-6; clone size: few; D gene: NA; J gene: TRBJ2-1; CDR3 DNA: TGTGCCAGCAGCTTGTCTAGAGAGCATTACAATGAGCAGTTCTTC; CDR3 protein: CASSLSREHYNEQFF
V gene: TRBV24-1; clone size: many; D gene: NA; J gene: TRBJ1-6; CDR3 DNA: TGTGCCACCAGTGACCGAGGGAATTCACCCCTCCACTTT; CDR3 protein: CATSDRGNSPLHF
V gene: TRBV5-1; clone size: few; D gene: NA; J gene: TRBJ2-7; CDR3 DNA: TGCGCCAGCAGCTTGCCAGCGGACGAGCAGTACTTC; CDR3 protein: CASSLPADEQYF
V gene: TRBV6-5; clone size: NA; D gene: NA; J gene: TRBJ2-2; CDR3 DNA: TGTGCCAGCAGTTACGGGGGACAACCGAACACCGGGGAGCTGTTTTTT; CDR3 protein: CASSYGGQPNTGELFF
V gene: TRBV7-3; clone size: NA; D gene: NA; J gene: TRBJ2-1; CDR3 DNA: TGTGCCAGCAGCTGGTGGCGGAGCTCCTACAATGAGCAGTTCTTC; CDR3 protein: CASSWWRSSYNEQFF
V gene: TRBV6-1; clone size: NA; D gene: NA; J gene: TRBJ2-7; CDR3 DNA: TGTGCCAGCAGGGGGGACGCCGTAGGCACCTACGAGCAGTACTTC; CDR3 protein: CASRGDAVGTYEQYF
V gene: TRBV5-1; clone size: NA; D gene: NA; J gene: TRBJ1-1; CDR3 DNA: TGCGCCAGCACAGATACAGGGTTGGACACTGAAGCTTTCTTT; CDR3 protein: CASTDTGLDTEAFF
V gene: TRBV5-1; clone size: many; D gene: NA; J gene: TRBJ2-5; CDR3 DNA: TGCGCCAGCAGCTTGGGCGCTAGCTTCCAAGAGACCCAGTACTTC; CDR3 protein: CASSLGASFQETQYF
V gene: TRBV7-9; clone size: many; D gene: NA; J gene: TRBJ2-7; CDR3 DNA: TGTGCCAGCAGAGACCGGAACAACGAGCAGTACTTC; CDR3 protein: CASRDRNNEQYF
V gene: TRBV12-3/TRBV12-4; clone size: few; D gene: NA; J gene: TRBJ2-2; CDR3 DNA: TGTGCCAGCATTCCCAGGATCCTAAGGTCCGGGGAGCTGTTTTTT; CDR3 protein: CASIPRILRSGELFF
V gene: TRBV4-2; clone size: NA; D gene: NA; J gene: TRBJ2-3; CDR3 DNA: TGTGCCAGCCAAGATCAAGGCCAAGATACGCAGTATTTT; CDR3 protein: CASQDQGQDTQYF
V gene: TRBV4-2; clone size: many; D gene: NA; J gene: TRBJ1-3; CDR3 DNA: TGTGCCAGCAGCCAAGAGGTCAGGGGCGACTCTGGAAACACCATATATTTT; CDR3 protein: CASSQEVRGDSGNTIYF
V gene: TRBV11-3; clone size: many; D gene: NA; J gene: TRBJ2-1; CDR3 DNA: TGTGCCAGCAGTCGCCGGGGGAGCTCCTACAATGAGCAGTTCTTC; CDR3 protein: CASSRRGSSYNEQFF
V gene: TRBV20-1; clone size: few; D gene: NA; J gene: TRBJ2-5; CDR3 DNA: TGCAGTGCTAGAGCCCTCGGGACCCAGTACTTC; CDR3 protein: CSARALGTQYF
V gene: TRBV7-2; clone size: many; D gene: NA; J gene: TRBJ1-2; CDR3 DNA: TGTGCCAGCACCCGAACAGGGTTTGAAGGCTACACCTTC; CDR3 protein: CASTRTGFEGYTF
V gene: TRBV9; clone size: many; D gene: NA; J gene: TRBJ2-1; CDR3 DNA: TGTGCCAGCAGCGTAGCGGGGGGCCCCTACAATGAGCAGTTCTTC; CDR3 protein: CASSVAGGPYNEQFF
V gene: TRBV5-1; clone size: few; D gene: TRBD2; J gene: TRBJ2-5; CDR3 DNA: TGCGCCAGCAGCTTTGGACTAGCTTCAGAGACCCAGTACTTC; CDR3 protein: CASSFGLASETQYF
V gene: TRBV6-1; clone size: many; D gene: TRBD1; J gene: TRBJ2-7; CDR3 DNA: TGTGCCAGCAGTGGGACAGGGCGAGGCGGACAGTACTTC; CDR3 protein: CASSGTGRGGQYF
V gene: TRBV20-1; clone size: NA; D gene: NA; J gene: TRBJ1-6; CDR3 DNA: TGCAGTGCTAGAGAGGAGACGTCTTATAATTCACCCCTCCACTTT; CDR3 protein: CSAREETSYNSPLHF
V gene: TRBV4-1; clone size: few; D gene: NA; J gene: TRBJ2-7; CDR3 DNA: TGCGCCAGCAGCCAAGTTGGAACAGCCTACGAGCAGTACTTC; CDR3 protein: CASSQVGTAYEQYF
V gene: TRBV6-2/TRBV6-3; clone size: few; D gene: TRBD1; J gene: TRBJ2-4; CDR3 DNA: TGTGCCAGCAGTTCGGTAGGACAGGGAGGAAACATTCAGTACTTC; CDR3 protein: CASSSVGQGGNIQYF
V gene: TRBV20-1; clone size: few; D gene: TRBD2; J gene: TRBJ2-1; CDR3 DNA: TGCAGTGCTAGATCTAGCGGGGGGGTTTCACTCTCCTACAATGAGCAGTTCTTC; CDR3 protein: CSARSSGGVSLSYNEQFF
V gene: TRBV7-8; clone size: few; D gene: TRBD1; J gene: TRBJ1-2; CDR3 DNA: TGTGCCAGCAGCTCCGGGACAGGGGCTCCGTCGAACTATGGCTACACCTTC; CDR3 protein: CASSSGTGAPSNYGYTF
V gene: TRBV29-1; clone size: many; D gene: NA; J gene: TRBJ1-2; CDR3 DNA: TGCAGCGTCGACCTCGCCGACAGCTCCTGGGGCTACACCTTC; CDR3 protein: CSVDLADSSWGYTF
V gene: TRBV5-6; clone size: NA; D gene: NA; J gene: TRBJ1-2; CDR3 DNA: TGTGCCAGCAGCCCCGGAGGGCTGAAGAACTATGGCTACACCTTC; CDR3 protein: CASSPGGLKNYGYTF
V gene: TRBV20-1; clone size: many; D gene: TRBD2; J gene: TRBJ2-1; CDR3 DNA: TGCAGTGCATTACTAGCGGGGGCCTACAATGAGCAGTTCTTC; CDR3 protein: CSALLAGAYNEQFF
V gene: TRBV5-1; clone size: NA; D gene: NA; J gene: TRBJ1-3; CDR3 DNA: TGCGCCAGCAGCGTCGTCGGACAGGGAAACACCATATATTTT; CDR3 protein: CASSVVGQGNTIYF
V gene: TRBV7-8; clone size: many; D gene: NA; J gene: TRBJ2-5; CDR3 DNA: TGTGCCAGCAGCTTAGCTGAGATTCAAGAGACCCAGTACTTC; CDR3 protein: CASSLAEIQETQYF
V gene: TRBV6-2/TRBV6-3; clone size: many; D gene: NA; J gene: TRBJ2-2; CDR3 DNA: TGTGCCAGCAGTAATCGGGACACCGGGGAGCTGTTTTTT; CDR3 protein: CASSNRDTGELFF
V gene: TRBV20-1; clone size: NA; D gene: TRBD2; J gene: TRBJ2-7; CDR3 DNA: TGCAGTGCTCTCTCACAGTGGGGGGGAAGCTACGAGCAGTACTTC; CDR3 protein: CSALSQWGGSYEQYF
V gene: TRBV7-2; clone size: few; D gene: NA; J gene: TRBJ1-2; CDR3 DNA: TGTGCCAGCAGCTTAGTAACCGGGGACTATGGCTACACCTTC; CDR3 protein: CASSLVTGDYGYTF